These 24 T cell receptor beta chains came from one sample sequenced in a study of cytomegalovirus exposure and HLA in healthy donors. 13 Jbeta primers and 60 Vbeta primers were used for the PCR. Some clones are missing from TCRdb's copy, which holds only in-frame ones; the method was immunoSEQ multiplex PCR. The sample carries about 120,000 clones, roughly 8.6% recorded once. The sequencing sample was made of PBMCs. The receptor source for this set is a woman in her thirties or forties in good health and CMV-seropositive.

V is TRBV19 and J is TRBJ2-1; D call uncertain. Trimming stripped 3 bases from V and 6 bases from J, with 6 bases between. This CDR3 comprises 12 residues. Germline CDR1 and CDR2: LNHDA and SQIVND (reference sequence). CDR3 loop: CASSIVANEQFF. The CDR3 nucleotides read TGTGCCAGTAGTATCGTAGCCAATGAGCAGTTCTTC.

In this sample, this clone turned up a few times. This rearrangement joins TRBV6-4 to TRBJ2-1; D ambiguous. Germline-derived CDR1 and CDR2 are MRHNA and SNTAGT. This CDR3 is 14 amino acids long. The V and J ends lost 6 bases and 0 bases respectively, with 9 bases between them. The CDR3 DNA follows: TGTGCCAGCAGAGAGTTTGCCTCCTACAATGAGCAGTTCTTC. Protein product: CASREFASYNEQFF.

This chain connects TRBV30 to TRBJ1-1; D possibly corresponds to TRBD1 (5 bases). V was shortened by 5 bases and J by 5 bases, with 15 bases between the two germline ends. The CDR3 is made up of 13 amino acids. In germline, CDR1 is GTSNPN, CDR2 SVGIG (reference sequence). In DNA form, the CDR3 reads TGTGCCTGGGGGTTGGGGCGTTGGACTGAAGCTTTCTTT. Protein sequence: CAWGLGRWTEAFF.

This clone occurred a few times. The chain carries TRBV5-1 and TRBJ2-1; D is uncertain. The CDR3 length is 16 residues. Germline lookup yields CDR1 SGHRS and CDR2 YFSETQ. V lost 0 bases, J lost 0 bases, and 10 bases lay in between. CDR3 nucleotide sequence: TGCGCCAGCAGCTTGGCCGCCAGGAACTCCTACAATGAGCAGTTCTTC. This translates into CASSLAARNSYNEQFF.

The rearrangement links TRBV27 to TRBJ2-3, with D tentatively TRBD2 (5 bases). Deletions cut 7 bases from V and 0 bases from J, with 14 bases between. This CDR3 contains 15 residues. Germline lookup yields CDR1 MNHEY and CDR2 SMNVEV (reference sequence). CDR3: CASTLRWTSTDTQYF. The CDR3 DNA reads as TGTGCCAGCACCCTTCGGTGGACTAGCACAGATACGCAGTATTTT.

This clone occurred a few times. The chain uses TRBV5-1 and TRBJ2-3; D gene ambiguous. Trimming removed 1 base at V and 3 bases at J, with 9 bases between. This CDR3 has 14 amino acids. The germline gives CDR1 SGHRS, CDR2 YFSETQ. DNA of the CDR3: TGCGCCAGCAGCTTGAGTCTGAGAACAGATACGCAGTATTTT. Translated, it gives CASSLSLRTDTQYF.

This chain links TRBV7-9 with TRBJ2-2; D possibly corresponds to TRBD2 (6 bases). V was shortened by 2 bases and J by 2 bases, with 15 bases between the two germline ends. Germline CDR1 and CDR2: SEHNR and FQNEAQ (reference sequence). This CDR3 has 17 amino acids. The CDR3 bases are TGTGCCAGCAGCTTAATCATCGCGGGGACTAACACCGGGGAGCTGTTTTTT. It yields the protein CASSLIIAGTNTGELFF.

This sequence joins TRBV4-1 and TRBJ2-1; no clear D gene. The germline gives CDR1 MGHRA, CDR2 YSYEKL. The CDR3 consists of 15 residues. Trimming cost V 0 bases and J 10 bases, with 16 bases left between them. The chain's CDR3 is CASSQDRDLLWEQFF. CDR3 nucleotides: TGCGCCAGCAGCCAAGATCGAGATCTGCTATGGGAGCAGTTCTTC.

The sample holds a few counts of this clone. This chain links TRBV7-8 with TRBJ1-5; 7 nucleotides align to TRBD1. The CDR3 spans 14 residues. Germline V CDR1 and CDR2: SGHVS, FQNEAQ. V trimming: 3 bases; J trimming: 3 bases; junction bases outside the gene matches: 2. The CDR3 region is CASSLDRHNQPQHF. The DNA for the CDR3 is TGTGCCAGCAGCTTGGACAGGCACAATCAGCCCCAGCATTTT.

In its sample, this clone was seen a few times. V gene TRBV19 combines with J gene TRBJ2-7; D is perhaps TRBD2 (5 bases). Trimming stripped 1 base from V and 10 bases from J, with 11 bases between. CDR1 and CDR2 (germline): LNHDA, SQIVND (reference sequence). The CDR3 contains 12 residues. This CDR3 reads CASSIGGGSQYF. The CDR3 nucleotides read TGTGCCAGTAGTATAGGAGGAGGATCACAGTACTTC.

This clone turned up a few times. The genes are TRBV7-9 and TRBJ2-7, with 9 nucleotides matching TRBD1. Germline values: CDR1 SEHNR, CDR2 FQNEAQ (reference sequence). This CDR3 is built from 15 residues. V dropped 4 bases and J dropped 2; count of bases not matched to a gene: 6. For the CDR3, the DNA is TGTGCCAGCAGCTCTGCCGGGACAGGGACCTACGAGCAGTACTTC. Residues: CASSSAGTGTYEQYF.

This clone was detected only a few times. The chain has TRBV30 and TRBJ1-4; D ambiguous. Germline CDR1 is GTSNPN and CDR2 is SVGIG (reference sequence). This CDR3 contains 13 residues. Trimming took off 2 bases at V and 8 bases at J, with 12 bases between the two ends. The CDR3 is CAWSLGIWEKLFF. CDR3 sequence (DNA): TGTGCCTGGAGTCTCGGGATTTGGGAAAAACTGTTTTTT. Using reference TRBV30 and TRBJ1-4 for the parts outside the CDR3, the full variable domain is SQTIHQWPATLVQPVGSPLSLECTVEGTSNPNLYWYRQAAGRGLQLLFYSVGIGQISSEVPQNLSASRPQDRQFILSSKKLLLSDSGFYLCAWSLGIWEKLFFGSGTQLSVL.

CDR3: CASSSTGGWETVNYGYTF. CDR3 sequence (DNA): TGTGCCAGCAGCTCCACGGGGGGGTGGGAGACAGTTAACTATGGCTACACCTTC. The chain links TRBV7-8 to TRBJ1-2; maybe TRBD1 (5 bases). CDR1 and CDR2 from the germline V gene are SGHVS and FQNEAQ. V lost 4 bases, J lost 1 base, and 22 bases lay in between. The CDR3 is made up of 18 amino acids.

This clone was seen only a few times. At the DNA level, this CDR3 is encoded by other sequences in the same sample as well. J is TRBJ2-7 and V is TRBV19; TRBD1 agrees at 8 bases. Per the germline V gene, CDR1 is LNHDA and CDR2 is SQIVND (reference sequence). With 5 bases clipped from V and 4 bases from J, the junction kept 7 bases outside the gene matches. This CDR3 contains 14 residues. The DNA for the CDR3 is TGTGCCAGTAGTGCAACAGGGGGAAGTTACGAGCAGTACTTC. It is translated as CASSATGGSYEQYF.

CDR3 coding DNA: TGTGCCAGCAGTTACTCGGCCAGTTCTAATTCACCCCTCCACTTT. Protein product: CASSYSASSNSPLHF. The chain joins TRBV6-5 to TRBJ1-6; the D is unclear. Between the trimmed V and J ends, which lost 0 bases and 6 bases, there was a span of 9 bases. The length of the CDR3 is 15 residues. From germline, CDR1 is MNHEY and CDR2 SVGAGI.

This clone was found a few times. The rearrangement joins TRBV5-1 to TRBJ2-2; 8 nucleotides agree with TRBD1. CDR3 length: 16 residues. Trimming removed 5 bases from V and 4 bases from J; junction bases left unmatched: 10. CDR1 and CDR2 (germline): SGHRS, YFSETQ. The CDR3 DNA is TGCGCCAGCAGAACGACTGACAGGGGAATCACCGGGGAGCTGTTTTTT. This encodes CASRTTDRGITGELFF.

The chain carries TRBV14 and TRBJ2-1, with 7 bases aligning to TRBD2. V lost 8 bases to trimming and J lost 4 bases; unmatched junction nucleotides: 8. CDR1 and CDR2 (germline): SGHDN, FVKESK. There are 14 residues in the CDR3. The CDR3 coding sequence is TGTGCCAGCGGGCCGGGGGGACTATACAATGAGCAGTTCTTC. This encodes CASGPGGLYNEQFF.

This clone was seen a few times. The rearrangement links TRBV27 to TRBJ1-2; 8 bases line up with TRBD1. The ends lost 7 bases at V and 4 bases at J; junction bases unmatched: 11. The CDR3 runs to 15 residues. The germline CDR1 and CDR2 sequences are MNHEY and SMNVEV (reference sequence). The chain's CDR3 is CASKAQGGVIYGYTF. The CDR3 DNA reads TGTGCCAGCAAAGCACAGGGGGGCGTTATCTATGGCTACACCTTC.

This chain joins TRBV11-1 and TRBJ2-3; D unresolved. CDR3 size: 12 residues. CDR1 SGHAT and CDR2 FQDESV come from the germline V gene (reference sequence). Between the trimmed V and J ends, which lost 5 bases and 6 bases, there was a span of 9 bases. The CDR3 sequence: CASSPSLDTQYF. The CDR3 bases are TGTGCCAGCAGCCCCTCACTTGATACGCAGTATTTT.

This clone was recorded a few times. The chain is built from TRBV5-5 and TRBJ2-1; D remains ambiguous. Germline V gene sequence: CDR1 SGHKS, CDR2 YYEKEE (reference sequence). Trimming took 6 bases from V and 7 from J, leaving 20 bases between them. This CDR3 has 15 amino acids. CDR3 region: CASILSWADNNEQFF. CDR3 DNA sequence: TGTGCCAGCATCCTTAGTTGGGCCGACAATAATGAGCAGTTCTTC.

This clone was recorded a few times. The chain couples TRBV5-4 to TRBJ1-2, with 8 bases fitting TRBD1. The germline V gene encodes CDR1 SGHNT and CDR2 YYREEE (reference sequence). Germline trimming cut 0 bases from V and 5 bases from J; bases unmatched to any gene: 0. The CDR3 runs 13 residues. The CDR3 DNA reads TGTGCCAGCAGCTTGGACAGGGGGTATGGCTACACCTTC. This gives the protein CASSLDRGYGYTF.

This rearrangement joins TRBV5-1 to TRBJ1-2, with 7 bases aligning to TRBD1. Unmatched junction bases numbered 3, after V lost 4 bases and J lost 6 bases. Germline values: CDR1 SGHRS, CDR2 YFSETQ. The CDR3 totals 12 residues. The CDR3 loop is CASSTDRDGYTF. The CDR3 coding sequence is TGCGCCAGCAGCACCGACAGGGATGGCTACACCTTC. The full variable domain, rest sourced from reference TRBV5-1 and TRBJ1-2, is KAGVTQTPRYLIKTRGQQVTLSCSPISGHRSVSWYQQTPGQGLQFLFEYFSETQRNKGNFPGRFSGRQFSNSRSEMNVSTLELGDSALYLCASSTDRDGYTFGSGTRLTVV.

CDR3 protein: CASSLGQGVSTDTQYF. CDR3 nucleotide sequence: TGCGCCAGCAGCTTGGGTCAGGGGGTTAGCACAGATACGCAGTATTTT. The J gene is TRBJ2-3, the V gene TRBV5-1; 7 positions match TRBD1. V lost 0 bases to trimming and J lost 0 bases; unmatched junction nucleotides: 4. This CDR3 contains 16 residues. Germline-derived CDR1 and CDR2 are SGHRS and YFSETQ.

J is TRBJ2-1 and V is TRBV25-1, with TRBD2 matching 7 bases. V was clipped by 2 bases and J by 3 bases; unmatched bases: 1. The CDR3 extends over 14 amino acids. Germline loops: CDR1 MGHDK, CDR2 SYGVNS. The CDR3 region is CASSEASGYNEQFF. As DNA, the CDR3 is TGTGCCAGCAGTGAAGCTAGCGGCTACAATGAGCAGTTCTTC.